The TCR beta chain under discussion was sequenced for a study of radiotherapy plus CTLA-4 blockade in lung cancer. Findings of the study overall: Once radiotherapy plus ipilimumab had been given, TCR clones derived from tumor expanded in blood. Response, reportedly, was best predicted by interferon-beta along with early blood T cell clone dynamics.

Regarding this clone: Its target is not known.

Sequencing was performed with immunoSEQ multiplex PCR; in TCRdb, only in-frame clones are kept and a portion is missing. The repertoire holds 85,000 to 130,000 clones, with 85% to 90% as singletons. CDR1 SNHLY and CDR2 FYNNEI come from the germline V gene. The CDR3 runs 14 residues. The J segment lost 6 bases and the V segment lost 3 bases, leaving 5 bases of the junction unmatched. Enrolled patients, whose metastatic non-small-cell lung cancer was chemo-refractory, received focal radiation plus CTLA-4 blockade with ipilimumab. The rearrangement links TRBV2 to TRBJ1-3, with 7 bases aligning to TRBD1. The TCR comes from a human donor with non-small cell lung cancer that progressed on radiotherapy plus ipilimumab. Some clones in this sample may be carry-over from other donors' samples. This specimen consisted of peripheral blood, obtained from a patient treated with radiotherapy plus ipilimumab. CDR3 DNA sequence: TGTGCCAGCAGTGATAGGGGGCGCGTAAACACCATATATTTT. Its translation is CASSDRGRVNTIYF.